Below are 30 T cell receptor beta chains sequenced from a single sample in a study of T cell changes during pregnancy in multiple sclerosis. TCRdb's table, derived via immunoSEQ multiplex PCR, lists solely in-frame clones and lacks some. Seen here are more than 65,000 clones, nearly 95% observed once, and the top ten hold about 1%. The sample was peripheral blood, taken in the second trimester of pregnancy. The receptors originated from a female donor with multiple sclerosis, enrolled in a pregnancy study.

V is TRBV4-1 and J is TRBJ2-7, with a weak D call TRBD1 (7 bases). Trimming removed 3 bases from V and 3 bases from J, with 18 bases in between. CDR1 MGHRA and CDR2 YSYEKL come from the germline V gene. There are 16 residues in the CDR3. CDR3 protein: CASSQEPTGRHYEQYF. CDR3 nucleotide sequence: TGCGCCAGCAGCCAGGAACCGACAGGGAGGCACTACGAGCAGTACTTC.

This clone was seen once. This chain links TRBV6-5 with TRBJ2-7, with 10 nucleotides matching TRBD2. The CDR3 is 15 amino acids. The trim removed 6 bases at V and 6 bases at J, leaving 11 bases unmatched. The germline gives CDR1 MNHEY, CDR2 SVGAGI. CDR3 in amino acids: CASRDRTSGFGEQYF. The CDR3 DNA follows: TGTGCCAGCAGGGATAGGACTAGCGGTTTCGGCGAGCAGTACTTC.

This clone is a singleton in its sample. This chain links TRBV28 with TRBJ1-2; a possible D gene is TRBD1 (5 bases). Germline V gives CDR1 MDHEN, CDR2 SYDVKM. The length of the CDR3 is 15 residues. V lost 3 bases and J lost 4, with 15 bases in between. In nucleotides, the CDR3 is TGTGCCAGCAGTTTCTCGACAGCTCGCAGCTATGGCTACACCTTC. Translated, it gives CASSFSTARSYGYTF.

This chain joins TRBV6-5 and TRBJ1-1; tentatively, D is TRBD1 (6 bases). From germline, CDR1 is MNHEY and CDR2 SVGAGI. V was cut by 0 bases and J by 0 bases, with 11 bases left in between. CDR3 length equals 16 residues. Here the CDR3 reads CASSYSITGMNTEAFF. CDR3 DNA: TGTGCCAGCAGTTACTCGATTACAGGGATGAACACTGAAGCTTTCTTT.

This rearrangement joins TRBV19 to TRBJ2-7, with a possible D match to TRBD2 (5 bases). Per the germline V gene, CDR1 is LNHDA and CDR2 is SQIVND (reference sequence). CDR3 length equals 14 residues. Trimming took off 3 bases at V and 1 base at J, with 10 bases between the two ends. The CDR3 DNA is TGTGCCAGTAGTATGGGGAGTCCGTCCTACGAGCAGTACTTC. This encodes CASSMGSPSYEQYF.

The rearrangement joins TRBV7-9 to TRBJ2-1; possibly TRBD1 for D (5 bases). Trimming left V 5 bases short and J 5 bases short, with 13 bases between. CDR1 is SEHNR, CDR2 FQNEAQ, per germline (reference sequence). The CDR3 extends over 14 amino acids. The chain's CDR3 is CASSSTKDNNEQFF. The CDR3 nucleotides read TGTGCCAGCAGCAGCACAAAGGACAACAATGAGCAGTTCTTC.

The CDR3 region has the DNA TGTGCCAGCAGCTCCGGGACTAGCGGTTTCAATGAGCAGTTCTTC. It codes for CASSSGTSGFNEQFF. V is TRBV7-9 and J is TRBJ2-1; 11 bases align to TRBD2. The CDR3 extends over 15 amino acids. V shed 4 bases, J shed 6 bases, and the junction held 5 bases outside the gene matches. Looked up from germline, CDR1 is SEHNR and CDR2 is FQNEAQ (reference sequence). The full variable domain, completed using reference TRBV7-9 and TRBJ2-1, is DTGVSQNPRHKITKRGQNVTFRCDPISEHNRLYWYRQTLGQGPEFLTYFQNEAQLEKSRLLSDRFSAERPKGSFSTLEIQRTEQGDSAMYLCASSSGTSGFNEQFFGPGTRLTVL.

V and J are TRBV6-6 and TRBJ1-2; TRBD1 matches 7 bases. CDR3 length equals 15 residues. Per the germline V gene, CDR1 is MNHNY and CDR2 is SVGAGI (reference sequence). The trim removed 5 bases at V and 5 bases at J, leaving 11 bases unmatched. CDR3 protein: CASSSGRDSPYGYTF. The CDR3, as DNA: TGTGCCAGCAGTAGTGGTAGGGACAGTCCTTATGGCTACACCTTC.

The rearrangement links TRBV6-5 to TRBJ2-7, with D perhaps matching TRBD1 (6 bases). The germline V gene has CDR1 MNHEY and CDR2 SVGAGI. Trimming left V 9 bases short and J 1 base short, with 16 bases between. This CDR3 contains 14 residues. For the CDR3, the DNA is TGTGCCAGTTCTCGGCAGGGGTTATCCTACGAGCAGTACTTC. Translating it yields CASSRQGLSYEQYF.

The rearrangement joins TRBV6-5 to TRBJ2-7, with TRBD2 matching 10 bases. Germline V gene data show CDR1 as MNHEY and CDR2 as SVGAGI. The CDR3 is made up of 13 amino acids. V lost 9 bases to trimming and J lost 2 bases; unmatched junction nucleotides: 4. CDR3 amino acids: CASGLAATYEQYF. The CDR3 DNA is TGTGCCAGTGGACTAGCGGCGACCTACGAGCAGTACTTC.

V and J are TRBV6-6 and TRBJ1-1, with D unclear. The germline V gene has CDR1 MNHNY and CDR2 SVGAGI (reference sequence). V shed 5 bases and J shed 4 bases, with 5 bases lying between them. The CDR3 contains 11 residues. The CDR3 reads CASSQSTEAFF. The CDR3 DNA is TGTGCCAGCAGTCAATCCACTGAAGCTTTCTTT.

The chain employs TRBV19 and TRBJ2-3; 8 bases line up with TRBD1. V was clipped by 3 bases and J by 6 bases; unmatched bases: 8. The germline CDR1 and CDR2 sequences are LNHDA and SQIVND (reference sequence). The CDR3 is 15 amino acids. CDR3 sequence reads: CASSIDGTGDDTQYF. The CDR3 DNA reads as TGTGCCAGTAGTATTGATGGGACAGGCGACGATACGCAGTATTTT.

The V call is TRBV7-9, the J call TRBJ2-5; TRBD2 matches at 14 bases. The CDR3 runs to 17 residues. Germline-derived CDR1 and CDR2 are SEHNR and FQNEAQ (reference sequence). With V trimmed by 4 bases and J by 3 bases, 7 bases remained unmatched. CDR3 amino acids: CASSSGLAGVKEETQYF. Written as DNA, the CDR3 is TGTGCCAGCAGCTCGGGACTAGCGGGAGTTAAGGAAGAGACCCAGTACTTC.

CDR3 protein: CSAPLIREQFF. The CDR3, as DNA: TGCAGCGCCCCCCTAATTCGTGAGCAGTTCTTC. The chain employs TRBV29-1 and TRBJ2-1; no definite D call. Between the trimmed V and J ends, which lost 7 bases and 9 bases, there was a span of 13 bases. The CDR3 contains 11 residues. The germline V gene encodes CDR1 SQVTM and CDR2 ANQGSEA.

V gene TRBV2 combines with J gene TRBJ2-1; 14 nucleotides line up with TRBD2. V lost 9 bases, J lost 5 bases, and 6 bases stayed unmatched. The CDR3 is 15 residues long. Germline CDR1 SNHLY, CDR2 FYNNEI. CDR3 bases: TGTGCCAGACATACGGGACTAGCGGGAGACAATGAGCAGTTCTTC. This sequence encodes CARHTGLAGDNEQFF.

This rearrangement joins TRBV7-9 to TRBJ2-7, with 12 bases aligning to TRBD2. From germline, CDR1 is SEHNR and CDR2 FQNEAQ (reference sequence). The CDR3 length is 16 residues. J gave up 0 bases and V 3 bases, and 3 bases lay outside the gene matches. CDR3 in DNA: TGTGCCAGCAGCTTCGGGACTAGCGGGCCCTCCTACGAGCAGTACTTC. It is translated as CASSFGTSGPSYEQYF.

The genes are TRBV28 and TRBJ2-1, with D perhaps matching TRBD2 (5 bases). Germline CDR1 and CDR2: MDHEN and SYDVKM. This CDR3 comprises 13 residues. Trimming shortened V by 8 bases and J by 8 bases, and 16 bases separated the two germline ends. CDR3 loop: CASGPLAFDEQFF. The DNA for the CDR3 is TGTGCCAGCGGACCCCTAGCTTTCGATGAGCAGTTCTTC. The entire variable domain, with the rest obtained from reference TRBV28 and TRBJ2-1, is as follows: DVKVTQSSRYLVKRTGEKVFLECVQDMDHENMFWYRQDPGLGLRLIYFSYDVKMKEKGDIPEGYSVSREKKERFSLILESASTNQTSMYLCASGPLAFDEQFFGPGTRLTVL.

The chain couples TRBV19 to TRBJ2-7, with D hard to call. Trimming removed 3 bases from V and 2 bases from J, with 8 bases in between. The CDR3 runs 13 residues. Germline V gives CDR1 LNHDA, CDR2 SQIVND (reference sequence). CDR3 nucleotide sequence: TGTGCCAGTAGTATGGGCAGTCCCTACGAGCAGTACTTC. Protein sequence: CASSMGSPYEQYF. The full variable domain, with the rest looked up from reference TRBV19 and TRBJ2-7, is DGGITQSPKYLFRKEGQNVTLSCEQNLNHDAMYWYRQDPGQGLRLIYYSQIVNDFQKGDIAEGYSVSREKKESFPLTVTSAQKNPTAFYLCASSMGSPYEQYFGPGTRLTVT.

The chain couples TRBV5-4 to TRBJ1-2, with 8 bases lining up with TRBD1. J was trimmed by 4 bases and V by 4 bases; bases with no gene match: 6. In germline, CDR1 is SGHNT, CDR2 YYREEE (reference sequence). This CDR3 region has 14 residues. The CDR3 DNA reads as TGTGCCAGCAGCAGTGGACAGGGCTTCTATGGCTACACCTTC. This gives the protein CASSSGQGFYGYTF.

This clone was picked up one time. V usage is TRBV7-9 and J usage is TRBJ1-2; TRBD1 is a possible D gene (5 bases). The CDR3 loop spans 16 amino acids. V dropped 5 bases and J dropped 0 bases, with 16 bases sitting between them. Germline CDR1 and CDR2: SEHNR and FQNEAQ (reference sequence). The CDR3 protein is CASSLGRGEANYGYTF. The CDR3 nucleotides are TGTGCCAGCAGCCTTGGTCGGGGGGAAGCTAACTATGGCTACACCTTC.

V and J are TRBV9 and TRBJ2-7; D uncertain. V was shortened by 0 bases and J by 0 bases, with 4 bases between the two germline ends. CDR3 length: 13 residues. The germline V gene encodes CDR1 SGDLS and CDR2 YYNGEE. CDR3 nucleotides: TGTGCCAGCAGCGTAGCTAGCTCCTACGAGCAGTACTTC. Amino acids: CASSVASSYEQYF. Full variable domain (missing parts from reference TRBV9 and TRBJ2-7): DSGVTQTPKHLITATGQRVTLRCSPRSGDLSVYWYQQSLDQGLQFLIQYYNGEERAKGNILERFSAQQFPDLHSELNLSSLELGDSALYFCASSVASSYEQYFGPGTRLTVT.

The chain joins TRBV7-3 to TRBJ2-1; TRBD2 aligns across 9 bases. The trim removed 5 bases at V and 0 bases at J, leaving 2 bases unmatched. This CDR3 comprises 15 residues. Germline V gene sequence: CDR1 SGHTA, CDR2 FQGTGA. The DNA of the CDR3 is TGTGCCAGCAGCCTTAGCGGGAGCTCCTACAATGAGCAGTTCTTC. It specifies CASSLSGSSYNEQFF.

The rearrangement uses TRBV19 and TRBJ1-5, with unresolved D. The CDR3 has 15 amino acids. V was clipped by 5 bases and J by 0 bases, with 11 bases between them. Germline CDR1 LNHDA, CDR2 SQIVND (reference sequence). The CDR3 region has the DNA TGTGCCAGTAGTCCGACGGGGAATAGCAATCAGCCCCAGCATTTT. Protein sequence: CASSPTGNSNQPQHF.

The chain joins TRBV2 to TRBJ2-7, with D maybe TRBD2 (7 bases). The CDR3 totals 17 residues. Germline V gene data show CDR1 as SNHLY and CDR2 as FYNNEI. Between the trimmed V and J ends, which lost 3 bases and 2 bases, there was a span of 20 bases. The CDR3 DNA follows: TGTGCCAGCAGTGATTGGACAGTTTCTAGCGGAACCTACGAGCAGTACTTC. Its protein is CASSDWTVSSGTYEQYF.

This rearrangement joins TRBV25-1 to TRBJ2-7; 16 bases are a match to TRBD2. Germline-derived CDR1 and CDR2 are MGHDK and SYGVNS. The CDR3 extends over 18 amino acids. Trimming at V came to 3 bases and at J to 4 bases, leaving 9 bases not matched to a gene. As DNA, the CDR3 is TGTGCCAGCAGTGAGCCCGGGACTAGCGGGAGGGCCTATTACGAGCAGTACTTC. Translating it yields CASSEPGTSGRAYYEQYF.

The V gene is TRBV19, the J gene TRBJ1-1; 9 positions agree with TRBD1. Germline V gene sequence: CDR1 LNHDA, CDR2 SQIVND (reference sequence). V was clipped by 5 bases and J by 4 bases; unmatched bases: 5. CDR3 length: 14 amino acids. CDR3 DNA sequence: TGTGCCAGTAGTCCGGGACAGGGCGGCACTGAAGCTTTCTTT. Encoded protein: CASSPGQGGTEAFF.

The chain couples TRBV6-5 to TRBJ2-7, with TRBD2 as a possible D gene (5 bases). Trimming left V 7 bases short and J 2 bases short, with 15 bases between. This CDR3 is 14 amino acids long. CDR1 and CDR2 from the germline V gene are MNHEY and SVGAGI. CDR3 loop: CASMVGGHTYEQYF. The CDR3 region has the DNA TGTGCCAGCATGGTAGGCGGGCACACCTACGAGCAGTACTTC.

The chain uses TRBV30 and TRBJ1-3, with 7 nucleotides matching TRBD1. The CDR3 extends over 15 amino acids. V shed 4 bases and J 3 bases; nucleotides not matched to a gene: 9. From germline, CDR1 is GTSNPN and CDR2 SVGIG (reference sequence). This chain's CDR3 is CAWNPTGFIGNTIYF. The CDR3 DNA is TGTGCCTGGAACCCGACAGGGTTCATTGGAAACACCATATATTTT.

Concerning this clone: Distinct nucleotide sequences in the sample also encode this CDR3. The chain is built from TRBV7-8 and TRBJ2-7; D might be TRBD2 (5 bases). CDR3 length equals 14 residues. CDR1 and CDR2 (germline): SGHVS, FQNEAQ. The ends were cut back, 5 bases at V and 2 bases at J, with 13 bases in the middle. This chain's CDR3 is CASSPRPGTYEQYF. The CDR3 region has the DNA TGTGCCAGCAGCCCCCGTCCGGGAACCTACGAGCAGTACTTC.

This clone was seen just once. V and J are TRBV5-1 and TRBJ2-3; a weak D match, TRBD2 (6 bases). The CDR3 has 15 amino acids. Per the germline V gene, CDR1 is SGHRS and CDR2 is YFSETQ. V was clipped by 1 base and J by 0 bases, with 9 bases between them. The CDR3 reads CASSLRGTSTDTQYF. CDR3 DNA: TGCGCCAGCAGCTTGCGGGGGACTAGCACAGATACGCAGTATTTT.